Presented here are 2 T cell receptor beta chains from one specimen sequenced in a study of shared clonotypes between healthy human individuals. Repertoires were generated with immunoSEQ multiplex PCR, while TCRdb's copy carries only in-frame clones and drops some. Of about 690,000 clones in the sample, about 90% were seen once. Sequenced sample: memory CD8+ T cells from PBMCs. Subset defined: CD45RO+ cells pooled with CCR7-negative TemRA cells. Receptor source: a man aged 18 to 30 in good health. Some clones in this sample may be carry-over from other donors' samples.

The chain is built from TRBV9 and TRBJ2-1; 7 bases are shared with TRBD1. Trimming removed 2 bases from V and 10 bases from J; junction bases left unmatched: 9. The CDR3 is made up of 14 amino acids. Germline V CDR1 and CDR2: SGDLS, YYNGEE. DNA of the CDR3: TGTGCCAGCAGCGTTTCCCGAGGGGGCAACGAGCAGTTCTTC. Residues: CASSVSRGGNEQFF.

This rearrangement joins TRBV4-3 to TRBJ2-1, with D maybe TRBD1 (5 bases). Germline values: CDR1 LGHNA, CDR2 YSLEER. The ends were cut back, 4 bases at V and 4 bases at J, with 17 bases in the middle. The CDR3 runs to 16 residues. This CDR3 is CASSRTWGGDYNEQFF. CDR3 DNA sequence: TGCGCCAGCAGCCGGACCTGGGGCGGAGATTACAATGAGCAGTTCTTC.